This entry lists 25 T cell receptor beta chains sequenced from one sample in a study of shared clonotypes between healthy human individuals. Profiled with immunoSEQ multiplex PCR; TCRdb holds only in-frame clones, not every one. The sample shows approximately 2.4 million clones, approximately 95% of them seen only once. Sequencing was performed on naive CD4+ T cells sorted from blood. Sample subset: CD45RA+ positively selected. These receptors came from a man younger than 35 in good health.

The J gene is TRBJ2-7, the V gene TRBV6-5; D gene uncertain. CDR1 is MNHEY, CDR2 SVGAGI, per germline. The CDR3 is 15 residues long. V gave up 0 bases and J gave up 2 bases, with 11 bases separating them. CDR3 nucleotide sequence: TGTGCCAGCAGTTACTCGACGGCGCCCCCCTACGAGCAGTACTTC. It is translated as CASSYSTAPPYEQYF.

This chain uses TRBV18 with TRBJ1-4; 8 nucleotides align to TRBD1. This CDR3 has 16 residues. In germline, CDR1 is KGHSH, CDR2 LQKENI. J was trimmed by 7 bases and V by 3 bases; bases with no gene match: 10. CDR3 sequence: CASSPDLGQGIEKLFF. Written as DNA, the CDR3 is TGTGCCAGCTCACCGGATCTTGGACAGGGTATTGAAAAACTGTTTTTT. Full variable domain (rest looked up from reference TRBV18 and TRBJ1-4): NAGVMQNPRHLVRRRGQEARLRCSPMKGHSHVYWYRQLPEEGLKFMVYLQKENIIDESGMPKERFSAEFPKEGPSILRIQQVVRGDSAAYFCASSPDLGQGIEKLFFGSGTQLSVL.

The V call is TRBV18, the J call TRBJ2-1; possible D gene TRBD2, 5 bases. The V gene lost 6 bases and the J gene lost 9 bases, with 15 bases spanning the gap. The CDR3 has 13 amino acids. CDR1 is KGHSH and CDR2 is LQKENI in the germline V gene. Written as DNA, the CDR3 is TGTGCCAGCTCCCCTACTAGATCGGGTGAGCAGTTCTTC. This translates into CASSPTRSGEQFF.

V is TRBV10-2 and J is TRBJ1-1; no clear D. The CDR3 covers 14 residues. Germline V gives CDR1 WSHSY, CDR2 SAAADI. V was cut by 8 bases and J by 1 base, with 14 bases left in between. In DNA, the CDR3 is TGCGCCAGCGGGCCTTTGAGTCAGAACACTGAAGCTTTCTTT. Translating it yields CASGPLSQNTEAFF.

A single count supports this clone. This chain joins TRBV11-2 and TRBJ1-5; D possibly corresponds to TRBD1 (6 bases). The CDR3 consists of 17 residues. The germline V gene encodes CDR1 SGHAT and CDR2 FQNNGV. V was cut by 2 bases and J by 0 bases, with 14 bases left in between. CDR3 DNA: TGTGCCAGCAGCTTAAGTGCAGGGGCCCTTAGCAATCAGCCCCAGCATTTT. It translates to CASSLSAGALSNQPQHF.

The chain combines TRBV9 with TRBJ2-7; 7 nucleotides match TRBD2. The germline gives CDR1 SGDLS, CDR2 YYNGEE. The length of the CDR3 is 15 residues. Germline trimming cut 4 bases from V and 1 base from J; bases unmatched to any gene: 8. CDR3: CASSPGEGLSYEQYF. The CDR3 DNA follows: TGTGCCAGCAGCCCCGGGGAGGGCTTGTCCTACGAGCAGTACTTC.

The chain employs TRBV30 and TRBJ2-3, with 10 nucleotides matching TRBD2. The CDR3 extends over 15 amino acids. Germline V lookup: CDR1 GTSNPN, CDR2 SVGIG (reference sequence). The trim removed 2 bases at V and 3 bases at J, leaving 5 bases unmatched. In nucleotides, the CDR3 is TGTGCCTGGAGTCCCCTAGCGGGAGCGACAGATACGCAGTATTTT. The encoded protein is CAWSPLAGATDTQYF. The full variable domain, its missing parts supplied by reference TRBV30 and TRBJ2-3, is SQTIHQWPATLVQPVGSPLSLECTVEGTSNPNLYWYRQAAGRGLQLLFYSVGIGQISSEVPQNLSASRPQDRQFILSSKKLLLSDSGFYLCAWSPLAGATDTQYFGPGTRLTVL.

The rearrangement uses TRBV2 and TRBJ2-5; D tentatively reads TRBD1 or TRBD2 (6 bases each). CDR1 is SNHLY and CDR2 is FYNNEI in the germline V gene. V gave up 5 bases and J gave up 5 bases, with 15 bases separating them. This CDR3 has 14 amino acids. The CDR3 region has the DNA TGTGCCAGCAGTTACGAGGGGGGATGGGAGACCCAGTACTTC. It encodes CASSYEGGWETQYF. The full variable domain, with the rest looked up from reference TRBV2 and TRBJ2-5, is EPEVTQTPSHQVTQMGQEVILRCVPISNHLYFYWYRQILGQKVEFLVSFYNNEISEKSEIFDDQFSVERPDGSNFTLKIRSTKLEDSAMYFCASSYEGGWETQYFGPGTRLLVL.

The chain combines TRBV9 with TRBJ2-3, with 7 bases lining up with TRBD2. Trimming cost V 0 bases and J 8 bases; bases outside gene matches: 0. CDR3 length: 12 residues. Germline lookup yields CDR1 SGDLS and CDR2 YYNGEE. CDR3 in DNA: TGTGCCAGCAGCGTAGGGGAGGGTACGCAGTATTTT. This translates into CASSVGEGTQYF.

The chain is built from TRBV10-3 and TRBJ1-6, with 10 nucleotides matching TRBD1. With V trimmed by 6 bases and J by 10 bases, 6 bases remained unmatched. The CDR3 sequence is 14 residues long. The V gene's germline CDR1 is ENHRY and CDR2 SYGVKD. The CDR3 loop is CAISDDRGQSPLHF. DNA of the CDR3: TGTGCCATCAGCGATGACAGGGGGCAGTCACCCCTCCACTTT.

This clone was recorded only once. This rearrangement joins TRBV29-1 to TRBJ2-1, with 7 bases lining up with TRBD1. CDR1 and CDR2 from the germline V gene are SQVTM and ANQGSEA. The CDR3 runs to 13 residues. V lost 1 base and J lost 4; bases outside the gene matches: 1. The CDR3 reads CSVEAGQYNEQFF. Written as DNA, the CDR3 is TGCAGCGTTGAAGCGGGACAGTACAATGAGCAGTTCTTC.

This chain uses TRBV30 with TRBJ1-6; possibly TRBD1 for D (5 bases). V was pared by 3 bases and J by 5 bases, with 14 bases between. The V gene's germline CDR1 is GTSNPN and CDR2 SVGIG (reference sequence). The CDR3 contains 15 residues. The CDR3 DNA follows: TGTGCCTGGAGCCCAGGGTGGGAGGATAATTCACCCCTCCACTTT. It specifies CAWSPGWEDNSPLHF.

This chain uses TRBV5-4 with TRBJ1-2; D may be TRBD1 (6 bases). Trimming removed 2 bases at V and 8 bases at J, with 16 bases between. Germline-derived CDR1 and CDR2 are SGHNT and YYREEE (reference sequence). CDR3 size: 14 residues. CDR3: CASSFLDSLTGYTF. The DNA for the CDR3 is TGTGCCAGCAGCTTCTTGGACAGTCTAACGGGCTACACCTTC.

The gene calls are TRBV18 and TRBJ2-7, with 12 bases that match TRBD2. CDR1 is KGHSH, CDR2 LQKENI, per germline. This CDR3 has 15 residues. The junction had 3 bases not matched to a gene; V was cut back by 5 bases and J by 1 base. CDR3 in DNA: TGTGCCAGCTCAACCGGACTAGCGGGATCCTACGAGCAGTACTTC. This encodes CASSTGLAGSYEQYF.

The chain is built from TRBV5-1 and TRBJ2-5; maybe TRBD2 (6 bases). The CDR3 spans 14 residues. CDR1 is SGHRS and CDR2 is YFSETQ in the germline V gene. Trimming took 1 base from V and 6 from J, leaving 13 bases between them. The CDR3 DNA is TGCGCCAGCAGCTTGCCAGACGGCGGGAAGACCCAGTACTTC. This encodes CASSLPDGGKTQYF.

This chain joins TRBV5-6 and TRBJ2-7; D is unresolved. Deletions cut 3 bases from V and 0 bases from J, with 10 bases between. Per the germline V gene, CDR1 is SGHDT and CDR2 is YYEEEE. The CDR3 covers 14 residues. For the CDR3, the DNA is TGTGCCAGCAGCTCGATCAGTCTCTCCTACGAGCAGTACTTC. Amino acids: CASSSISLSYEQYF.

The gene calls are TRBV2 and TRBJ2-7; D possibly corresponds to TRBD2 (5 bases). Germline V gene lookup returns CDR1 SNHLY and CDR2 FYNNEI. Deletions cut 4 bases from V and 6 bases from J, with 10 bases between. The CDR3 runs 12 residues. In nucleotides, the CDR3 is TGTGCCAGCAGTGTAATAGCGTTCGAGCAGTACTTC. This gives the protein CASSVIAFEQYF.

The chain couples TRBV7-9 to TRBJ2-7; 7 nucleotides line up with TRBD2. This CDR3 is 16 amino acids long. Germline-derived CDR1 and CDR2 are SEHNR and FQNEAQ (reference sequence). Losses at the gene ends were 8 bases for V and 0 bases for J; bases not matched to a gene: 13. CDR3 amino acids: CASSGRLLQSSYEQYF. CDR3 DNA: TGTGCCAGCTCCGGGAGGTTACTGCAAAGCTCCTACGAGCAGTACTTC. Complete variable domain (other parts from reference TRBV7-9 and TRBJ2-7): DTGVSQNPRHKITKRGQNVTFRCDPISEHNRLYWYRQTLGQGPEFLTYFQNEAQLEKSRLLSDRFSAERPKGSFSTLEIQRTEQGDSAMYLCASSGRLLQSSYEQYFGPGTRLTVT.

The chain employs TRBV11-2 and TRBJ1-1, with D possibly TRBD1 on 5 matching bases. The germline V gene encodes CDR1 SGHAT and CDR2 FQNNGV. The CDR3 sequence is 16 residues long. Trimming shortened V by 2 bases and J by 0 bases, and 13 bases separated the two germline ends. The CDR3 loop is CASSLRQGFMNTEAFF. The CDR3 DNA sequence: TGTGCCAGCAGCTTACGGCAGGGATTTATGAACACTGAAGCTTTCTTT.

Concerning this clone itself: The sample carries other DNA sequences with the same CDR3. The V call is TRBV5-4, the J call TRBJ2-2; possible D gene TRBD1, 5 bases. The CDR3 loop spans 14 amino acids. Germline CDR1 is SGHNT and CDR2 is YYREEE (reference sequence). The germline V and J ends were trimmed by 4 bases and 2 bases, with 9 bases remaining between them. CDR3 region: CASSLDINTGELFF. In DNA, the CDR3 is TGTGCCAGCAGCCTGGACATAAACACCGGGGAGCTGTTTTTT.

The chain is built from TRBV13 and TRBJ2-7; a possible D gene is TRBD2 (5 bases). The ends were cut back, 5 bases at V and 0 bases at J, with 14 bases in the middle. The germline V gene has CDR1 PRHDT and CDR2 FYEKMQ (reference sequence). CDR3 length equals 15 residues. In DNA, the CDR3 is TGTGCCAGCAGCCTCCGTGAGGGCGTCTCCTACGAGCAGTACTTC. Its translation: CASSLREGVSYEQYF.

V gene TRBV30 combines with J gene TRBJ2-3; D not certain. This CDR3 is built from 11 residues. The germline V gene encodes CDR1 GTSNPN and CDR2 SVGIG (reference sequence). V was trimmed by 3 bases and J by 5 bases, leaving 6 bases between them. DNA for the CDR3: TGTGCCTGGAGCCCCGTAGATACGCAGTATTTT. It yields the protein CAWSPVDTQYF.

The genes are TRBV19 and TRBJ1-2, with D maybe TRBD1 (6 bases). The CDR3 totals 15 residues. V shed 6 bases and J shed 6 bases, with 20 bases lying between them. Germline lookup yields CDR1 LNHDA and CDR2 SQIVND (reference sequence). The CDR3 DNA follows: TGTGCCAGTAGCCCAACCAGGGGAGCAGCGGATGGCTACACCTTC. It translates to CASSPTRGAADGYTF.

CDR3 sequence: CSVFQGTGRTEAFF. The CDR3 DNA reads as TGCAGCGTTTTCCAAGGGACAGGGAGAACTGAAGCTTTCTTT. V and J are TRBV29-1 and TRBJ1-1; 9 positions match TRBD1. J gave up 5 bases and V 5 bases, and 9 bases lay outside the gene matches. Germline V lookup: CDR1 SQVTM, CDR2 ANQGSEA. The length of the CDR3 is 14 residues.

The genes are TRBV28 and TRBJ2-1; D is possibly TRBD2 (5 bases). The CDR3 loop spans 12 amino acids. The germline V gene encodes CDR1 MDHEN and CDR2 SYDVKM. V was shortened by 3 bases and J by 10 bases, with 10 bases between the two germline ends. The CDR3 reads CASSLTGREQFF. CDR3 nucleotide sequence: TGTGCCAGCAGTTTGACGGGAAGAGAGCAGTTCTTC.